A selection of T cell receptor beta chains follows, all from one sample in a study of CD8 T cells in ankylosing spondylitis. A single record per CDR3 protein comes from TCRdb applying MiXCR to the 5' RACE reads. The top ten clones hold roughly a sixth of a sample with fewer than 500,000 distinct CDR3 sequences, about a fifth of them seen once. Sequenced: blood, either unsorted or a sorted T cell fraction (not recorded which). Receptor source: a male donor with ankylosing spondylitis. Each CDR3 is given with its conserved first and last residue. The D gene is left open where the match is weak.

TRBJ1-5	TRBV12-3/TRBV12-4	NA	CASSPDTLNQPQHF
TRBJ2-5	TRBV29-1	NA	CSVEGMDTTQYF
TRBJ2-7	TRBV15	TRBD2	CATRYSGTYEQYF
TRBJ2-2	TRBV12-3/TRBV12-4	TRBD1	CASSLGTANTGELFF
TRBJ2-7	TRBV7-8	TRBD2	CASSPHRSGKGSEQYF
TRBJ1-2	TRBV20-1	TRBD1	CSASGDSYGYTF
TRBJ1-1	TRBV6-5	NA	CASSFRREVGTEAFF
TRBJ2-2	TRBV6-1	NA	CASSPSFGQTNTGELFF
TRBJ1-1	TRBV9	NA	CASSVATYTEAFF
TRBJ2-1	TRBV18	NA	CASSPPAGRGEQFF
TRBJ2-3	TRBV5-1	TRBD2	CASSLPGTMSDTQYF
TRBJ2-7	TRBV29-1	TRBD1	CSVITGGSYEQYF
TRBJ2-5	TRBV4-1	NA	CASSQGQPRETQYF
TRBJ2-3	TRBV10-3	NA	CAISEGDTQYF
TRBJ2-7	TRBV4-2	NA	CASSQGLAGIYEQYF
TRBJ2-1	TRBV14	NA	CASSQGSYSGNEQFF
TRBJ2-3	TRBV12-3/TRBV12-4	NA	CASSSGTLSTDTQYF
TRBJ2-1	TRBV18	NA	CASSHVDGEQFF
TRBJ2-1	TRBV14	NA	CASSQGGTPQFF
TRBJ2-2	TRBV7-2	NA	CASSLAVRPNTGELFF
TRBJ1-3	TRBV5-1	NA	CASSSDGSYYSGNTIYF
TRBJ2-1	TRBV20-1	TRBD2	CSARPGLAGKGNEQFF
TRBJ1-5	TRBV28	NA	CASSLKSQPQHF
TRBJ2-5	TRBV2	NA	CASSEGIALGTQYF
TRBJ1-4	TRBV6-2/TRBV6-3	TRBD1	CASTLPGQNEKLFF
TRBJ1-6	TRBV10-3	NA	CAISEFNRDSRSPLHF
TRBJ2-5	TRBV6-1	NA	CASTFSGGWETQYF
TRBJ1-5	TRBV24-1	TRBD1	CATSPRQGKNQPQHF
TRBJ2-7	TRBV29-1	NA	CSVGGRGAYEQYF
TRBJ2-7	TRBV12-3/TRBV12-4	NA	CASSFSGNYEQYF
TRBJ1-5	TRBV10-3	TRBD1	CAISTGQRNQPQHF
TRBJ2-2	TRBV24-1	TRBD1	CATSDRQGSNTGELFF
TRBJ1-1	TRBV6-1	TRBD1	CASSPSDRAEAFF
TRBJ1-6	TRBV29-1	NA	CSVGWERNSPLHF
TRBJ2-7	TRBV29-1	TRBD2	CSVARTSGSIRNPTYEQYF
TRBJ1-1	TRBV20-1	NA	CSARRPSDGDTEAFF
TRBJ2-5	TRBV6-1	NA	CASRTLWGFKETQYF
TRBJ2-3	TRBV6-1	NA	CASAGYGDTQYF
TRBJ2-4	TRBV4-2	TRBD2	CASSLQGSGRAVNIQYF
TRBJ1-6	TRBV2	NA	CASRGGGESPLHF
TRBJ1-2	TRBV12-3/TRBV12-4	NA	CASSLKGWDGYTF
TRBJ2-7	TRBV2	NA	CASSGLQGNFYEQYF
TRBJ1-1	TRBV28	NA	CASSLWAGNTEAFF
TRBJ1-1	TRBV12-3/TRBV12-4	NA	CPSILGEMNTEAFF
TRBJ2-1	TRBV15	TRBD2	CATSRVGGRSYNEQFF
TRBJ2-5	TRBV20-1	NA	CSAPPGGTRIWEETQYF
TRBJ2-2	TRBV28	TRBD1	CASSFHGQGTGELFF
TRBJ2-2	TRBV12-3/TRBV12-4	NA	CASSLRTGTGELFF